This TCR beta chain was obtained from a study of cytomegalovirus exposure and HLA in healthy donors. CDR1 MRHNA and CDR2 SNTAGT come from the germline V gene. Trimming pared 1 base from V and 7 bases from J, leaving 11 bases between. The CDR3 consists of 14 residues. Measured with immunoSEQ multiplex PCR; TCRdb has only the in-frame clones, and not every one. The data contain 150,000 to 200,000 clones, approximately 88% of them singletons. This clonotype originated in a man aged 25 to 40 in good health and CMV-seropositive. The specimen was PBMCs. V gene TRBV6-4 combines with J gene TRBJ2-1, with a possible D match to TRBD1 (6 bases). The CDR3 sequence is CASSDFAGVNEQFF. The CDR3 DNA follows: TGTGCCAGCAGTGACTTCGCAGGGGTAAATGAGCAGTTCTTC.